The T cell receptor beta chain under discussion was sequenced for a study of T cells after yellow fever vaccination. V lost 5 bases, J lost 4 bases, and 14 bases lay in between. The CDR3 sequence is 14 residues long. The V gene's germline CDR1 is SEHNR and CDR2 FQNEAQ (reference sequence). This clonotype was picked up many times. A single record per CDR3 protein comes from TCRdb applying MiXCR to the 5' RACE reads. The table includes 250,000 to 300,000 distinct CDR3 sequences, roughly 5.2% detected once. This sequence originates from a man aged 18 to 30 who received the YFV17D yellow fever vaccine. This chain links TRBV7-9 with TRBJ1-1; a weak D match, TRBD1 (5 bases). Here the sequenced sample was CD4+ T cells sorted from PBMCs, taken on the day of the yellow fever booster vaccination. For the CDR3, the DNA is TGTGCCAGCAGCCGGGGGTCGGGGAGCACTGAAGCTTTCTTT. This translates into CASSRGSGSTEAFF. Together with reference TRBV7-9 and TRBJ1-1, the CDR3 gives the full variable domain: DTGVSQNPRHKITKRGQNVTFRCDPISEHNRLYWYRQTLGQGPEFLTYFQNEAQLEKSRLLSDRFSAERPKGSFSTLEIQRTEQGDSAMYLCASSRGSGSTEAFFGQGTRLTVV.